This is a list of T cell receptor beta chains from one sample in a study of CD8+ T cells in alopecia areata. This table comes from immunoSEQ multiplex PCR, and its TCRdb copy is limited to in-frame clones, with some not included. The table records about 200,000 clones, over 45% of them present only once. This sample comprised CD4+ T cells sorted from blood, obtained at week 24, from a patient treated with tofacitinib. These receptors originate from a human donor with alopecia areata. Each CDR3 is given with its conserved first and last residue. D genes are given only for firm matches. Only part of the rows carry a size: once, few, many, or a class if the clone is expanded.

>TRBV6-5|.|TRBJ1-4|.
TGTGCCAGCAGTTACTCGAAGGGGGTATGGGAAAAACTGTTTTTT
CASSYSKGVWEKLFF
>TRBV5-1|.|TRBJ2-6|.
TGCGCCAGCAGCTCCGCTGGGGCCAACGTCCTGACTTTC
CASSSAGANVLTF
>TRBV5-6|.|TRBJ2-3|.
TGTGCCAGCAGCTCCTACACAGATACGCAGTATTTT
CASSSYTDTQYF
>TRBV4-1|.|TRBJ1-4|.
TGCGCCAGCAGCCAACTTTGGGAGGGTGGGGGAAAACTGTTTTTT
CASSQLWEGGGKLFF
>TRBV4-1|few|TRBJ2-7|.
TGCGCCAGCAGCCCGACCAGTGTTTACGAGCAGTACTTC
CASSPTSVYEQYF
>TRBV6-1|.|TRBJ2-3|.
TGTGCCAGCAGTGAACTGGGAGATACGCAGTATTTT
CASSELGDTQYF
>TRBV5-1|.|TRBJ2-5|.
TGCGCCAGCAGCTTGATGCAGGGGGGGCAAGAGACCCAGTACTTC
CASSLMQGGQETQYF
>TRBV27|.|TRBJ2-3|TRBD2
TGTGCCAGCAGTTTATTTAGCGGGGACCGCACAGATACGCAGTATTTT
CASSLFSGDRTDTQYF
>TRBV7-9|few|TRBJ1-1|TRBD1
TGTGCCAGCAGCCTTACAGGGGACGGTGAAGCTTTCTTT
CASSLTGDGEAFF
>TRBV7-2|few|TRBJ1-2|.
TGTGCCAGCAGCACTACAGGTGTTGGCTACACCTTC
CASSTTGVGYTF
>TRBV30|.|TRBJ1-5|.
TGTGCCTGGAACGTTGGGGGGCGGGTGAGGCAGCCCCAGCATTTT
CAWNVGGRVRQPQHF
>TRBV19|.|TRBJ2-5|.
TGTGCCAGTACCCCACGGAACAGGGGCGGGGGGTTACAAGAGACCCAGTACTTC
CASTPRNRGGGLQETQYF
>TRBV2|medium-sized|TRBJ2-7|.
TGTGCCAGCGGAATGGACAGCTACGAGCAGTACTTC
CASGMDSYEQYF
>TRBV30|.|TRBJ2-7|.
TGTGCCTGGAGTGTTCGCTCGACCGTCCGGAAGTACGAGCAGTACTTC
CAWSVRSTVRKYEQYF
>TRBV7-2|few|TRBJ2-6|.
TGTGCCAGCAGCTTAGATGACTGGAGCTCTGGGGCCAACGTCCTGACTTTC
CASSLDDWSSGANVLTF
>TRBV4-1|.|TRBJ2-2|.
TGCGCCAGCAGCCATGATCAGAACACCGGGGAGCTGTTTTTT
CASSHDQNTGELFF
>TRBV5-1|few|TRBJ2-2|.
TGCGCCAGCAGCGATGACACCAGAGGGACCGGGGAGCTGTTTTTT
CASSDDTRGTGELFF
>TRBV5-4|.|TRBJ2-2|TRBD2
TGTGCCAGCAGCAGAGGGACTAGCGGGAACACCGGGGAGCTGTTTTTT
CASSRGTSGNTGELFF
>TRBV5-1|.|TRBJ2-1|TRBD2
TGCGCCAGCAGCTTGAGAGCTAGCGGGGGGGCTGATTATATCAATGAGCAGTTCTTC
CASSLRASGGADYINEQFF
>TRBV10-3|.|TRBJ2-5|.
TGTGCCATCAGTGATCGCGAGGGGGAGACCCAGTACTTC
CAISDREGETQYF
>TRBV6-5|.|TRBJ2-7|.
TGTGCCAGCAGTTACCGTCGGGGCTACGAGCAGTACTTC
CASSYRRGYEQYF
>TRBV25-1|.|TRBJ2-7|.
TGTGCCAGCAGAGGAACAGGGTACTTCGACGAGCAGTACTTC
CASRGTGYFDEQYF
>TRBV18|.|TRBJ1-5|.
TGTGCCAGCTCACCCGACAGCAATCAGCCCCAGCATTTT
CASSPDSNQPQHF